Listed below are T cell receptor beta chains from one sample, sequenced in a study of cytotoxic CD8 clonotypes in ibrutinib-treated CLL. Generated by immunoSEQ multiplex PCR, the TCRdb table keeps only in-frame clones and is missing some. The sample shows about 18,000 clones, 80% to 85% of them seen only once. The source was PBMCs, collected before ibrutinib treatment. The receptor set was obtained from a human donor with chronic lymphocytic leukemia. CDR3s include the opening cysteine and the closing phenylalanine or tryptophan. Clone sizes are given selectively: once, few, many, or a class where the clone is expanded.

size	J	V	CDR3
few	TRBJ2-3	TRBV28	CASSFPVSSTDTQYF
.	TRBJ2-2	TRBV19	CATKVVGTGELFF
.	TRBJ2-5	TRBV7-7	CASSLGWGQSGQETQYF
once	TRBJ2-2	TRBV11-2	CASSFLGGTGELFF
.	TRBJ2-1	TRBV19	CASKRSESSYNEQFF
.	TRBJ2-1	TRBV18	CASSPDSYNEQFF
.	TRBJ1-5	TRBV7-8	CASSLVATQGVGQPQHF
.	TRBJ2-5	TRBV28	CASSLWGGYQETQYF
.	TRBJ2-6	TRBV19	CAIGPGWGRESGANVLTF
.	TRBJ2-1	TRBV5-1	CASREGGAGSYNEQFF
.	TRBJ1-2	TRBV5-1	CASSLGGQDYGYTF
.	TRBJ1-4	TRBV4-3	CASSYGRGAEKLFF
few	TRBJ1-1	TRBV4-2	CASSQDSGNTEAFF
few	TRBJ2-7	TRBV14	CASGETSYEQYF
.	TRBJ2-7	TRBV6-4	CASRKEIAGPYEQYF
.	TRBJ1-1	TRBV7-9	CASSPDDSLTEAFF
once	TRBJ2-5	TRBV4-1	CASSQDSTMRRGQYF
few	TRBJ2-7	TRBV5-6	CASSSDGSYEQYF
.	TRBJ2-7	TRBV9	CASSAPRSHEQYF
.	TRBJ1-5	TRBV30	CACEPETGNQPQHF
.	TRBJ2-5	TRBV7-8	CASTLTPGSETQYF
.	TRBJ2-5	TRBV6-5	CASSRGTSKWETQYF
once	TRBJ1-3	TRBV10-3	CAISEPRGPSSGNTIYF
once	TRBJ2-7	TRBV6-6	CASSWRGASYEQYF
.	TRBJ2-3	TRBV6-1	CASSELGRGDTQYF
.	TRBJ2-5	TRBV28	CASSYAGGEETQYF
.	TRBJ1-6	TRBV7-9	CASSLASSPLHF
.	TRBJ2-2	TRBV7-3	CASSLTGAANTGELFF
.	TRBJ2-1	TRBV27	CASSLGGSYNEQFF
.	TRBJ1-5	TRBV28	CASSPDAQPQHF
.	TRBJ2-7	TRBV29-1	CSVTDRGTSYEQYF
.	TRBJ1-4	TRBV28	CASSLQGVREKLFF
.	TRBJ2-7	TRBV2	CASRGTGTSYEQYF
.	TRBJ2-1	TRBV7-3	CASSLEGPPRHNEQFF
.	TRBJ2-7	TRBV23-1	CASSSLMTYEQYF
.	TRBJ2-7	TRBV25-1	CASRGYEQYF
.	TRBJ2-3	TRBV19	CARILSRGVDTQYF
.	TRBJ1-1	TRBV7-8	CASSFGGGVNTEAFF
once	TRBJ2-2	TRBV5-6	CASSLRERTGELFF
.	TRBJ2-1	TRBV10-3	CAISEPSLRWRSSYNEQFF